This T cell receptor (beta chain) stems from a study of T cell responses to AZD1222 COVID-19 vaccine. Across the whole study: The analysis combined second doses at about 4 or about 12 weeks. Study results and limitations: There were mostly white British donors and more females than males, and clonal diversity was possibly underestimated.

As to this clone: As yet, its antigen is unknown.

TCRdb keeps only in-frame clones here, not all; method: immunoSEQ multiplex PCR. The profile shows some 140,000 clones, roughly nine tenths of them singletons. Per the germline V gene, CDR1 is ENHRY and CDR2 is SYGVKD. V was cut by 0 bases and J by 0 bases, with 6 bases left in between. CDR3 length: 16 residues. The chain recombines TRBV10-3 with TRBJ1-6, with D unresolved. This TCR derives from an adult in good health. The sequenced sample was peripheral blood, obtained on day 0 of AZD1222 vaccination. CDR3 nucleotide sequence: TGTGCCATCAGTGAGTCGGAGAGCTCCTATAATTCACCCCTCCACTTT. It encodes CAISESESSYNSPLHF.